This TCR beta chain was observed in a study of beta chain features in type 1 diabetes. Study at large: Across every sample, almost 110,000,000 sorted cells were examined in total. Regarding the study as a whole: PCR might favor shorter templates, equally in patients and controls. Patients with type 1 diabetes carried fewer insertions and had more deletions at their VDJ junctions.

Germline loops: CDR1 MDHEN, CDR2 SYDVKM. This CDR3 region has 16 residues. V shed 6 bases, J shed 9 bases, and the junction held 14 bases outside the gene matches. Of note for this clone: As yet, its antigen is unknown.

The entirety of the isolated RNA underwent reverse transcription, so expressed TCRB transcripts were sequenced. Profiled with immunoSEQ multiplex PCR; TCRdb holds only in-frame clones, not every one. Of roughly 400,000 clones in the sample, roughly 13% were seen once. One heparinised draw of blood, averaging about 110 mL, came from each donor. The V gene is TRBV28, the J gene TRBJ2-1, with 10 nucleotides matching TRBD2. The receptor was derived from a man younger than 45 in good health. Sequencing was carried out using naive CD4+ T cells from blood. CDR3 DNA sequence: TGTGCCAGCAGAACATCCCCAAGCGGGAGGGCCAGTGAGCAGTTCTTC. Translating gives CASRTSPSGRASEQFF.